What follows are 15 T cell receptor beta chains derived from one specimen sequenced in a study of T cells after yellow fever vaccination. TCRdb processed the 5' RACE reads anew with MiXCR; each CDR3 protein has one entry. The repertoire includes hundreds of thousands of distinct CDR3 sequences, 18% of them detected once, and 15% to 20% sits in the top ten. The sample was PBMCs, taken before the yellow fever booster vaccination. Source of these receptors: a man between 18 and 29 years old who received the YFV17D yellow fever vaccine.

J is TRBJ1-3 and V is TRBV20-1; unclear D gene. This CDR3 has 14 residues. The germline V and J ends were trimmed by 2 bases and 0 bases, with 8 bases remaining between them. CDR1 DFQATT and CDR2 SNEGSKA come from the germline V gene (reference sequence). The CDR3 loop reads CSARSPVSGNTIYF. In DNA form, the CDR3 reads TGCAGTGCTAGATCGCCAGTCTCTGGAAACACCATATATTTT.

This clonotype was seen ten or more times. The rearrangement uses TRBV20-1 and TRBJ2-2; D is unclear. Germline V gene sequence: CDR1 DFQATT, CDR2 SNEGSKA (reference sequence). V was pared by 1 base and J by 2 bases, with 5 bases between. CDR3 size: 13 residues. The CDR3 DNA is TGCAGTGCTAGAGTTATAAACACCGGGGAGCTGTTTTTT. This encodes CSARVINTGELFF.

This chain links TRBV20-1 with TRBJ2-1; TRBD2 matches 11 bases. V lost 2 bases and J lost 4; bases outside the gene matches: 7. There are 16 residues in the CDR3. Germline-derived CDR1 and CDR2 are DFQATT and SNEGSKA (reference sequence). CDR3 sequence (DNA): TGCAGTGCTAGATCGTTAGCGGGGGGGCTTTACAATGAGCAGTTCTTC. Amino acid sequence: CSARSLAGGLYNEQFF.

The sample holds a few counts of this clonotype. This chain connects TRBV7-9 to TRBJ2-7, with D unresolved. From germline, CDR1 is SEHNR and CDR2 FQNEAQ (reference sequence). The CDR3 runs to 14 residues. The germline V and J ends were trimmed by 3 bases and 5 bases, with 14 bases remaining between them. CDR3 loop: CASSFDSGFDEQYF. In nucleotides, the CDR3 is TGTGCCAGCAGCTTCGATTCCGGGTTCGACGAGCAGTACTTC.

This clonotype was seen many times. The chain links TRBV15 to TRBJ2-7; 14 nucleotides align to TRBD2. V was pared by 6 bases and J by 4 bases, with 5 bases of the junction left unmatched. CDR1 is LNHNV, CDR2 YYDKDF, per germline (reference sequence). The CDR3 covers 15 residues. CDR3 nucleotide sequence: TGTGCCACCAGAGACGGGACTAGCGGGGGTTACGAGCAGTACTTC. Its protein is CATRDGTSGGYEQYF.

J is TRBJ1-2 and V is TRBV6-5, with 8 nucleotides matching TRBD1. Germline V CDR1 and CDR2: MNHEY, SVGAGI. The CDR3 contains 14 residues. J was trimmed by 2 bases and V by 5 bases; bases with no gene match: 4. DNA for the CDR3: TGTGCCAGCAGTGACAGGGGATTGAACTATGGCTACACCTTC. This translates into CASSDRGLNYGYTF.

This clonotype has just a few counts. This chain links TRBV3-1 with TRBJ2-7, with TRBD2 matching 13 bases. In germline, CDR1 is LGHDT, CDR2 YNNKEL (reference sequence). Losses at the gene ends were 8 bases for V and 4 bases for J; bases not matched to a gene: 2. This CDR3 has 13 residues. CDR3 DNA: TGTGCCAGCGGGACTAGCGGGGTGTACGAGCAGTACTTC. Translated: CASGTSGVYEQYF.

This chain connects TRBV7-9 to TRBJ1-5; D uncertain. The CDR3 spans 14 residues. CDR1 and CDR2 (germline): SEHNR, FQNEAQ (reference sequence). V was pared by 0 bases and J by 5 bases, with 8 bases between. CDR3 sequence: CASSLASADQPQHF. The CDR3 nucleotides are TGTGCCAGCAGCTTAGCCTCGGCGGATCAGCCCCAGCATTTT.

The gene calls are TRBV7-2 and TRBJ2-3, with 9 bases matching TRBD2. This CDR3 is built from 17 residues. V dropped 1 base and J dropped 1; count of bases not matched to a gene: 6. Germline assignment: CDR1 SGHTA and CDR2 FQGNSA. CDR3 nucleotide sequence: TGTGCCAGCAGCTTAGGTTTGCGGGGGGGAGGCACAGATACGCAGTATTTT. It yields the protein CASSLGLRGGGTDTQYF.

V gene TRBV7-9 combines with J gene TRBJ2-7; D ambiguous. The CDR3 is 12 amino acids. The V and J ends lost 5 bases and 3 bases respectively, with 8 bases between them. CDR1 and CDR2 from the germline V gene are SEHNR and FQNEAQ (reference sequence). This CDR3 is CASSRPGYEQYF. For the CDR3, the DNA is TGTGCCAGCAGCCGACCCGGCTACGAGCAGTACTTC.

CDR3 in amino acids: CASSVEQGADTQYF. In nucleotides, the CDR3 is TGTGCCAGCAGCGTCGAACAGGGGGCAGATACGCAGTATTTT. V gene TRBV9 combines with J gene TRBJ2-3, with 8 nucleotides matching TRBD1. V shed 2 bases and J 4 bases; nucleotides not matched to a gene: 3. The germline CDR1 and CDR2 sequences are SGDLS and YYNGEE. This CDR3 has 14 amino acids.

The J gene is TRBJ2-3, the V gene TRBV4-1, with no clear D. Trimming took 2 bases from V and 7 from J, leaving 13 bases between them. The CDR3 has 14 amino acids. Germline CDR1 reads MGHRA; CDR2 reads YSYEKL. Here the CDR3 DNA reads TGCGCCAGCAGCCAACGGCCAGAGGCAAATACGCAGTATTTT. Protein: CASSQRPEANTQYF.

This clonotype appeared a few times. This chain uses TRBV9 with TRBJ2-3; no reliable D call. The CDR3 extends over 14 amino acids. Germline-derived CDR1 and CDR2 are SGDLS and YYNGEE. Trimming stripped 1 base from V and 4 bases from J, with 10 bases between. The CDR3 region has the DNA TGTGCCAGCAGCGTAAGGGCGGCGCCAGATACGCAGTATTTT. Translation: CASSVRAAPDTQYF.

The CDR3 DNA is TGCGCCAGCAGCCGCCAAAGGTCCGAAAAACTGTTTTTT. Its translation is CASSRQRSEKLFF. This rearrangement joins TRBV5-1 to TRBJ1-4; D remains ambiguous. CDR3 length: 13 amino acids. V lost 4 bases and J 8 bases, leaving 12 bases between the germline ends. Looked up from germline, CDR1 is SGHRS and CDR2 is YFSETQ.

This clonotype was seen a handful of times. The chain recombines TRBV7-6 with TRBJ2-2, with TRBD1 matching 7 bases. V was pared by 5 bases and J by 1 base, with 10 bases of the junction left unmatched. Germline V gene data show CDR1 as SGHVS and CDR2 as FNYEAQ. This CDR3 has 17 residues. CDR3 loop: CASSLPKRQGNTGELFF. The CDR3 DNA reads TGTGCCAGCAGCCTCCCGAAGAGACAGGGGAACACCGGGGAGCTGTTTTTT.